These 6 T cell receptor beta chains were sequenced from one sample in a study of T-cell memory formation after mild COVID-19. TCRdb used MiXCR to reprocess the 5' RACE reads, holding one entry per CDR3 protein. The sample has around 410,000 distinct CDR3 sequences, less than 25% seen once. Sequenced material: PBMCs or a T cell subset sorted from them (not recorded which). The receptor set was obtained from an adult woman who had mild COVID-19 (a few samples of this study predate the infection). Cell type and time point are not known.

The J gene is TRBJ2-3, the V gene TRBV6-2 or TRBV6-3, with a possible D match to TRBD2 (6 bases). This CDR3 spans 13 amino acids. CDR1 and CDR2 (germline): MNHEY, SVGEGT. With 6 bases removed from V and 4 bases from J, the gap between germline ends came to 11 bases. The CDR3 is CASRIGGSDTQYF. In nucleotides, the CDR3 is TGTGCCAGCAGAATCGGGGGTTCAGATACGCAGTATTTT.

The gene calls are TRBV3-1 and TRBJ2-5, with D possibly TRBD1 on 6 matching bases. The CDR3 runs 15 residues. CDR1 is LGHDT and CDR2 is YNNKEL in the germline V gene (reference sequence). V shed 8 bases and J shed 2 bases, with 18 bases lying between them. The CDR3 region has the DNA TGTGCCAGCGCTCTTACAGGGAGTAAGCAAGAGACCCAGTACTTC. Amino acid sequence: CASALTGSKQETQYF.

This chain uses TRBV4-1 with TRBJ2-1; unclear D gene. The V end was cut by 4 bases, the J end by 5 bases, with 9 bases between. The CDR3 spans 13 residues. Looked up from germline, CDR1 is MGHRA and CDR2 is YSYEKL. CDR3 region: CASSPPLDNEQFF. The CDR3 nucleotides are TGCGCCAGCAGCCCTCCCCTAGACAATGAGCAGTTCTTC.

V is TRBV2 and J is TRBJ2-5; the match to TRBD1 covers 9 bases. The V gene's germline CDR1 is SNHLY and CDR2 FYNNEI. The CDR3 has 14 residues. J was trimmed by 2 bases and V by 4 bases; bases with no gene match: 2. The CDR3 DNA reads TGTGCCAGCAGTGTCGGGACAGGGCAAGAGACCCAGTACTTC. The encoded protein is CASSVGTGQETQYF.

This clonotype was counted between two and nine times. CDR3 sequence: CASSLMGDASSGANVLTF. Written as DNA, the CDR3 is TGTGCCAGCAGCTTAATGGGGGACGCCTCCTCTGGGGCCAACGTCCTGACTTTC. V and J are TRBV7-2 and TRBJ2-6, with D perhaps assigned TRBD1 or TRBD2 (5 bases each). V lost 2 bases to trimming and J lost 0 bases, with 14 bases between them. This CDR3 region has 18 residues. CDR1 SGHTA and CDR2 FQGNSA come from the germline V gene.

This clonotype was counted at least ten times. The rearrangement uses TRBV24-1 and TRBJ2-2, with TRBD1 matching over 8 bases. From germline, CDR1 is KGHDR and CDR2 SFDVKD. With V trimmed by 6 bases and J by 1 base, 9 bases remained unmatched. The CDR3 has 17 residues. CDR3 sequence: CATSSGQGSGNTGELFF. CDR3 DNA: TGTGCCACCAGTTCAGGACAGGGATCGGGGAACACCGGGGAGCTGTTTTTT.